The 26 T cell receptor beta chains below all came from one sample that was sequenced in a study of beta chain features in type 1 diabetes. Study observations and caveats: When Type 1 diabetes patients were examined, their TCRB CDR3s proved moderately but significantly shorter in all four CD4+ subsets.

Since all of the isolated RNA was reverse transcribed, expressed TCRB transcripts were what got sequenced. Method: immunoSEQ multiplex PCR; TCRdb's copy keeps in-frame clones and lacks some. Found here are about 660,000 clones, more than 12% of them singletons; the top ten hold 0.035% to 0.04%. Antigens of these TCRs are unknown. The material sequenced was naive CD4+ T cells from blood. All receptors come from a man younger than 35 with type 1 diabetes.

This chain uses TRBV7-6 with TRBJ1-2; D call uncertain. CDR1 is SGHVS, CDR2 FNYEAQ, per germline. This CDR3 region has 15 residues. With 5 bases removed from V and 10 bases from J, the gap between germline ends came to 23 bases. Written as DNA, the CDR3 is TGTGCCAGCAGCCCCCAGGCATACCGGAACAATCCCTACACCTTC. Protein: CASSPQAYRNNPYTF.

CDR3: CASSVGEPWEKLFF. The CDR3 nucleotides are TGTGCCAGCAGCGTAGGGGAGCCTTGGGAAAAACTGTTTTTT. The chain recombines TRBV9 with TRBJ1-4; D unresolved. Between the trimmed V and J ends, which lost 0 bases and 8 bases, there was a span of 11 bases. The CDR3 length is 14 residues. Germline V CDR1 and CDR2: SGDLS, YYNGEE.

The chain couples TRBV2 to TRBJ2-7; D ambiguous. The CDR3 runs to 15 residues. CDR1 is SNHLY and CDR2 is FYNNEI in the germline V gene. V lost 5 bases and J 0 bases, leaving 14 bases between the germline ends. The DNA for the CDR3 is TGTGCCAGCAGTACGCAGCTAATAAGCTCCTACGAGCAGTACTTC. Translating gives CASSTQLISSYEQYF.

The chain is built from TRBV4-3 and TRBJ2-3; TRBD1 agrees at 8 bases. CDR3 length equals 15 residues. Trimming removed 0 bases from V and 4 bases from J; junction bases left unmatched: 3. Germline V gene lookup returns CDR1 LGHNA and CDR2 YSLEER. CDR3 nucleotides: TGCGCCAGCAGCCAAGAGGACAGGGTCCCAGATACGCAGTATTTT. It yields the protein CASSQEDRVPDTQYF.

In its sample, this clone was seen a few times. The chain carries TRBV30 and TRBJ1-1; D not certain. The CDR3 covers 14 residues. V gave up 3 bases and J gave up 1 base, with 12 bases separating them. Germline CDR1 reads GTSNPN; CDR2 reads SVGIG (reference sequence). The CDR3 nucleotides are TGTGCCTGGAGCACGGGGTCAGGGAACACTGAAGCTTTCTTT. Residues: CAWSTGSGNTEAFF.

The chain couples TRBV9 to TRBJ1-1, with TRBD1 matching 8 bases. The V and J ends lost 5 bases and 4 bases, in that order; junction bases with no gene match: 7. Germline V gene sequence: CDR1 SGDLS, CDR2 YYNGEE. This CDR3 contains 14 residues. DNA of the CDR3: TGTGCCAGCAGAGGCCAGGGGGCAGGCACTGAAGCTTTCTTT. This codes for CASRGQGAGTEAFF.

This chain connects TRBV6-4 to TRBJ2-1, with a weak D call TRBD2 (6 bases). The V and J ends lost 5 bases and 3 bases respectively, with 14 bases between them. Germline lookup yields CDR1 MRHNA and CDR2 SNTAGT. This CDR3 spans 15 amino acids. As DNA, the CDR3 is TGTGCCAGCAGTCCGAGGGACTCCATCTACAATGAGCAGTTCTTC. Residues: CASSPRDSIYNEQFF.

The chain uses TRBV7-9 and TRBJ1-1; unclear D gene. CDR3 length: 12 residues. Germline CDR1 and CDR2: SEHNR and FQNEAQ (reference sequence). Trimming removed 0 bases from V and 10 bases from J, with 9 bases in between. CDR3: CASSLALSGAFF. The CDR3, as DNA: TGTGCCAGCAGCTTAGCGTTAAGTGGAGCTTTCTTT.

There are a few counts of this clone. The CDR3 coding sequence is TGTGCCAGCAGCTTAGATTTAGCGGGAGGGCGGAGGGAGACCCAGTACTTC. Its protein product is CASSLDLAGGRRETQYF. The rearrangement links TRBV7-2 to TRBJ2-5; 11 positions match TRBD2. Germline assignment: CDR1 SGHTA and CDR2 FQGNSA. The CDR3 is made up of 17 amino acids. With V trimmed by 1 base and J by 5 bases, 9 bases remained unmatched.

This clone has just a few counts. The rearrangement uses TRBV4-1 and TRBJ1-2; TRBD1 agrees at 10 bases. After removal of 1 base from V and 3 bases from J, the junction contained 2 bases not matched to a gene. Germline CDR1 and CDR2: MGHRA and YSYEKL. The CDR3 totals 15 residues. For the CDR3, the DNA is TGCGCCAGCAGCCAAGGACAGGGGGCTTACTATGGCTACACCTTC. Its protein is CASSQGQGAYYGYTF.

The chain is built from TRBV25-1 and TRBJ2-1; D may be TRBD1 (5 bases). The CDR3 is 17 amino acids. V was cut by 4 bases and J by 2 bases, with 18 bases left in between. Germline-derived CDR1 and CDR2 are MGHDK and SYGVNS. As DNA, the CDR3 is TGTGCCAGCAGTGGCGCACCAGGGCAGGTAACCTACAATGAGCAGTTCTTC. This translates into CASSGAPGQVTYNEQFF.

V and J are TRBV7-9 and TRBJ2-1; 10 nucleotides agree with TRBD2. The CDR3 sequence is 16 residues long. Germline CDR1 SEHNR, CDR2 FQNEAQ (reference sequence). The ends lost 2 bases at V and 6 bases at J; junction bases unmatched: 7. As DNA, the CDR3 is TGTGCCAGCAGCTTATCCAGGACTAGCGGACCCAATGAGCAGTTCTTC. Translating it yields CASSLSRTSGPNEQFF.

This rearrangement joins TRBV20-1 to TRBJ1-4; no reliable D call. The germline V gene encodes CDR1 DFQATT and CDR2 SNEGSKA (reference sequence). CDR3 length: 11 amino acids. V was clipped by 5 bases and J by 8 bases, with 9 bases between them. CDR3 DNA: TGCAGTGCTTCCTCTTCGGAAAAACTGTTTTTT. It codes for CSASSSEKLFF.

The chain combines TRBV9 with TRBJ1-1; D possibly corresponds to TRBD1 (6 bases). From germline, CDR1 is SGDLS and CDR2 YYNGEE. V lost 4 bases to trimming and J lost 1 base, with 11 bases between them. This CDR3 spans 14 amino acids. As DNA, the CDR3 is TGTGCCAGCAGCCCGCGACAGGAGAACACTGAAGCTTTCTTT. Encoded protein: CASSPRQENTEAFF.

The V gene is TRBV10-3, the J gene TRBJ2-7; possibly TRBD2 for D (6 bases). Germline CDR1 reads ENHRY; CDR2 reads SYGVKD. The length of the CDR3 is 12 residues. The ends were cut back, 10 bases at V and 2 bases at J, with 12 bases in the middle. The CDR3 coding sequence is TGTGCCACGGGGACTCAAGCCTACGAGCAGTACTTC. As protein: CATGTQAYEQYF.

The chain is built from TRBV7-2 and TRBJ1-2, with D maybe TRBD1 (5 bases). This CDR3 comprises 14 residues. Germline CDR1 reads SGHTA; CDR2 reads FQGNSA. V was clipped by 1 base and J by 7 bases, with 13 bases between them. The CDR3 is CASSLGGAATGYTF. The CDR3 DNA is TGTGCCAGCAGCTTAGGAGGGGCAGCAACTGGCTACACCTTC.

This clone was picked up a small number of times. The genes are TRBV11-2 and TRBJ2-2; the D is unclear. V was shortened by 3 bases and J by 4 bases, with 12 bases between the two germline ends. The V gene's germline CDR1 is SGHAT and CDR2 FQNNGV. The CDR3 is 15 residues long. The CDR3 sequence is CASSFYTAGTGELFF. The CDR3, as DNA: TGTGCCAGCAGCTTTTACACGGCTGGCACCGGGGAGCTGTTTTTT.

V is TRBV18 and J is TRBJ2-7; 7 bases align to TRBD1. From germline, CDR1 is KGHSH and CDR2 LQKENI. This CDR3 is 14 amino acids long. J gave up 5 bases and V 5 bases, and 9 bases lay outside the gene matches. The CDR3 coding sequence is TGTGCCAGCTCAATGGGTGACAGGGCGGACGAGCAGTACTTC. Translated: CASSMGDRADEQYF.

The chain combines TRBV2 with TRBJ2-1; tentatively, D is TRBD1 (5 bases). Germline V gene sequence: CDR1 SNHLY, CDR2 FYNNEI. The germline V and J ends were trimmed by 9 bases and 1 base, with 10 bases remaining between them. This CDR3 is 13 amino acids long. CDR3 residues: CASKQVSYNEQFF. The CDR3 DNA is TGTGCCAGTAAACAGGTTTCCTACAATGAGCAGTTCTTC.

This clone was detected only a few times. The rearrangement uses TRBV28 and TRBJ1-5, with TRBD1 matching 7 bases. CDR3 length equals 13 residues. Unmatched junction bases numbered 6, after V lost 6 bases and J lost 7 bases. CDR1 and CDR2 from the germline V gene are MDHEN and SYDVKM. The CDR3: CASRRQGLQPQHF. CDR3 DNA: TGTGCCAGCAGACGACAGGGTTTACAGCCCCAGCATTTT.

This chain joins TRBV5-8 and TRBJ2-7, with D unresolved. There are 12 residues in the CDR3. Trimming took off 2 bases at V and 4 bases at J, with 7 bases between the two ends. CDR1 is SGHTS and CDR2 is YDEGEE in the germline V gene. The CDR3 nucleotides read TGTGCCAGCAGCTTTGGACCTTACGAGCAGTACTTC. Translation: CASSFGPYEQYF.

This clone showed up just a few times. The chain employs TRBV6-6 and TRBJ1-1; D may be TRBD1 (6 bases). This CDR3 comprises 12 residues. CDR1 is MNHNY and CDR2 is SVGAGI in the germline V gene (reference sequence). The V gene lost 6 bases and the J gene lost 4 bases, with 9 bases spanning the gap. The CDR3 loop is CASRLQGTEAFF. Written as DNA, the CDR3 is TGTGCCAGCAGATTACAGGGCACTGAAGCTTTCTTT.

The chain combines TRBV19 with TRBJ2-1, with D tentatively TRBD2 (6 bases). V dropped 2 bases and J dropped 6 bases, with 17 bases sitting between them. The CDR3 runs to 16 residues. Germline lookup yields CDR1 LNHDA and CDR2 SQIVND (reference sequence). In nucleotides, the CDR3 is TGTGCCAGTAGTATACCTGCGGGGTTAATCGGCAATGAGCAGTTCTTC. This encodes CASSIPAGLIGNEQFF.

The CDR3 region has the DNA TGTGCCTGGAGTGTTATGGGTCCCAACTATGGCTACACCTTC. Its protein is CAWSVMGPNYGYTF. The chain carries TRBV30 and TRBJ1-2, with D unresolved. The CDR3 loop spans 14 amino acids. V was clipped by 0 bases and J by 2 bases, with 10 bases between them. Germline values: CDR1 GTSNPN, CDR2 SVGIG (reference sequence). The full variable domain, with the rest looked up from reference TRBV30 and TRBJ1-2, is SQTIHQWPATLVQPVGSPLSLECTVEGTSNPNLYWYRQAAGRGLQLLFYSVGIGQISSEVPQNLSASRPQDRQFILSSKKLLLSDSGFYLCAWSVMGPNYGYTFGSGTRLTVV.

V gene TRBV5-1 combines with J gene TRBJ2-2; the D gene could be TRBD1 or TRBD2 (5 bases each). Germline CDR1 reads SGHRS; CDR2 reads YFSETQ. The CDR3 has 16 residues. V was shortened by 2 bases and J by 6 bases, with 17 bases between the two germline ends. This chain's CDR3 is CASSFHRGADAGELFF. CDR3 DNA sequence: TGCGCCAGCAGCTTCCATCGAGGGGCGGATGCCGGGGAGCTGTTTTTT.

This clone occurred a few times. This rearrangement joins TRBV2 to TRBJ2-3, with 7 bases matching TRBD2. The germline V gene encodes CDR1 SNHLY and CDR2 FYNNEI. The CDR3 runs 13 residues. V gave up 10 bases and J gave up 4 bases; unmatched junction bases: 8. The DNA of the CDR3 is TGTGCCACCTCGCGGGAGTCTCCAGATACGCAGTATTTT. Translated, it gives CATSRESPDTQYF.